The 27 T cell receptor beta chains given below trace back to one sample, sequenced in a study of CD8+ T cells in alopecia areata (dated by TCRdb to 2016 to 2018). The library was prepared using the immunoSEQ multiplex PCR assay. To provide template for TCR sequencing, every sample had RNA extracted and reverse transcribed into cDNA. Imported from immuneACCESS, the table was reduced by TCRdb to in-frame sequences with V and J called. These copies leave out some clones; in studies compared against another copy, an unresolved V gene accounts for under half, and the cause of the remainder is not known. The sample records 150,000 to 200,000 clones, 50% to 65% of which are singletons. The ten top clones hold approximately 4.3% of the sample. Sequenced material: CD4+ T cells sorted from blood. These receptors came from a human donor in good health.

This clone was counted between two and nine times. The chain employs TRBV9 and TRBJ2-7; TRBD2 might be the D (5 bases). This CDR3 comprises 14 residues. Trimming removed 0 bases from V and 7 bases from J, with 14 bases in between. The germline V gene has CDR1 SGDLS and CDR2 YYNGEE. In nucleotides, the CDR3 is TGTGCCAGCAGCGTAGATGGCGGCCGCGGGGAGCAGTACTTC. This encodes CASSVDGGRGEQYF. The full variable domain, with the rest looked up from reference TRBV9 and TRBJ2-7, is DSGVTQTPKHLITATGQRVTLRCSPRSGDLSVYWYQQSLDQGLQFLIQYYNGEERAKGNILERFSAQQFPDLHSELNLSSLELGDSALYFCASSVDGGRGEQYFGPGTRLTVT.

The rearrangement links TRBV6-1 to TRBJ2-7, with 12 bases identical to TRBD2. The length of the CDR3 is 13 residues. Trimming cost V 8 bases and J 4 bases; bases outside gene matches: 3. Germline V CDR1 and CDR2: MNHNS, SASEGT. CDR3 protein: CASGGLAGYEQYF. DNA of the CDR3: TGTGCCAGCGGGGGACTAGCGGGTTACGAGCAGTACTTC.

The CDR3, as DNA: TGTGCCAGCAGCCCGCACCTCCGGGCTAGCGGGAGGAACAATGAGCAGTTCTTC. This encodes CASSPHLRASGRNNEQFF. The V gene is TRBV9, the J gene TRBJ2-1, with 11 bases that match TRBD2. This CDR3 comprises 18 residues. Per the germline V gene, CDR1 is SGDLS and CDR2 is YYNGEE. The junction had 14 bases not matched to a gene; V was cut back by 4 bases and J by 5 bases. The full variable domain, its missing parts supplied by reference TRBV9 and TRBJ2-1, is DSGVTQTPKHLITATGQRVTLRCSPRSGDLSVYWYQQSLDQGLQFLIQYYNGEERAKGNILERFSAQQFPDLHSELNLSSLELGDSALYFCASSPHLRASGRNNEQFFGPGTRLTVL.

This clone was counted a few times. The V gene is TRBV10-3, the J gene TRBJ1-1; D gene unclear. V shed 6 bases and J shed 3 bases, with 11 bases lying between them. This CDR3 has 13 residues. Germline lookup yields CDR1 ENHRY and CDR2 SYGVKD. This CDR3 reads CAIRARVDTEAFF. Written as DNA, the CDR3 is TGTGCCATCAGAGCTAGGGTGGACACTGAAGCTTTCTTT.

This clone turned up a few times. This chain links TRBV5-1 with TRBJ1-1, with D perhaps matching TRBD1 (6 bases). The germline CDR1 and CDR2 sequences are SGHRS and YFSETQ. This CDR3 contains 14 residues. The germline V and J ends were trimmed by 4 bases and 1 base, with 11 bases remaining between them. The DNA for the CDR3 is TGCGCCAGCAGCCGCCTGGGACAGAACACTGAAGCTTTCTTT. Its translation is CASSRLGQNTEAFF.

The chain joins TRBV2 to TRBJ1-2; TRBD1 aligns across 7 bases. V shed 3 bases and J 0 bases; nucleotides not matched to a gene: 7. There are 16 residues in the CDR3. In germline, CDR1 is SNHLY, CDR2 FYNNEI. DNA for the CDR3: TGTGCCAGCAGTGATTTGACAGGGAAAGCTAACTATGGCTACACCTTC. Amino acids: CASSDLTGKANYGYTF.

V is TRBV7-6 and J is TRBJ2-1; 10 positions match TRBD2. The CDR3 runs to 15 residues. The ends lost 5 bases at V and 4 bases at J; junction bases unmatched: 5. CDR1 is SGHVS, CDR2 FNYEAQ, per germline. The CDR3 protein is CASSPRTSGYNEQFF. As DNA, the CDR3 is TGTGCCAGCAGCCCAAGGACTAGCGGTTACAATGAGCAGTTCTTC.

This sequence joins TRBV29-1 and TRBJ2-5; D is unresolved. Trimming pared 5 bases from V and 4 bases from J, leaving 14 bases between. The CDR3 contains 13 residues. Germline-derived CDR1 and CDR2 are SQVTM and ANQGSEA. The CDR3 DNA follows: TGCAGCGTTTCGGCACCTTGGGGAGAGACCCAGTACTTC. It codes for CSVSAPWGETQYF. Combining the CDR3 with reference TRBV29-1 and TRBJ2-5 gives the whole variable domain SAVISQKPSRDICQRGTSLTIQCQVDSQVTMMFWYRQQPGQSLTLIATANQGSEATYESGFVIDKFPISRPNLTFSTLTVSNMSPEDSSIYLCSVSAPWGETQYFGPGTRLLVL.

This clone was counted a few times. The chain carries TRBV20-1 and TRBJ2-4; D not certain. CDR1 is DFQATT and CDR2 is SNEGSKA in the germline V gene (reference sequence). With 4 bases removed from V and 6 bases from J, the gap between germline ends came to 7 bases. The CDR3 covers 11 residues. CDR3 coding DNA: TGCAGTGCTACCGATGGAAACATTCAGTACTTC. Translation: CSATDGNIQYF.

The V call is TRBV23-1, the J call TRBJ2-1; the D gene could be TRBD1 or TRBD2 (6 bases each). TRBV23-1 carries the ORF label, with uncertain function. V gave up 4 bases and J gave up 5 bases, with 18 bases separating them. CDR3 length: 16 residues. The CDR3 sequence: CASSLSSRGPDNEQFF. The CDR3 region has the DNA TGCGCCAGCAGTCTCTCCTCACGGGGGCCCGACAATGAGCAGTTCTTC.

The table lists this clone with a few counts. The chain has TRBV7-2 and TRBJ2-7; 11 positions agree with TRBD2. Germline lookup yields CDR1 SGHTA and CDR2 FQGNSA. CDR3 length: 15 amino acids. The V gene end was trimmed by 5 bases and the J gene end by 1 base; junction bases not matched to a gene: 4. The CDR3 region has the DNA TGTGCCAGCAGCGGCGGGACTAGCGGATCCTACGAGCAGTACTTC. Translating it yields CASSGGTSGSYEQYF. The complete variable domain, with remaining parts taken from reference TRBV7-2 and TRBJ2-7, reads GAGVSQSPSNKVTEKGKDVELRCDPISGHTALYWYRQSLGQGLEFLIYFQGNSAPDKSGLPSDRFSAERTGGSVSTLTIQRTQQEDSAVYLCASSGGTSGSYEQYFGPGTRLTVT.

This clone was seen a few times. The rearrangement uses TRBV7-2 and TRBJ2-3; no clear D. Germline CDR1 and CDR2: SGHTA and FQGNSA. This CDR3 contains 14 residues. Trimming shortened V by 0 bases and J by 0 bases, and 4 bases separated the two germline ends. As DNA, the CDR3 is TGTGCCAGCAGCTTAGCGGGGAGCACAGATACGCAGTATTTT. This gives the protein CASSLAGSTDTQYF.

This sequence joins TRBV23-1 and TRBJ2-5; weak D call: TRBD2 (6 bases). TRBV23-1 has ORF status, its function being uncertain. CDR3 size: 16 residues. The ends were cut back, 0 bases at V and 5 bases at J, with 16 bases in the middle. The CDR3 DNA follows: TGCGCCAGCAGTCAATCCGGGACCCCGGAGGGCGAGACCCAGTACTTC. It yields the protein CASSQSGTPEGETQYF.

This chain uses TRBV19 with TRBJ2-4; 10 nucleotides agree with TRBD2. CDR1 and CDR2 from the germline V gene are LNHDA and SQIVND (reference sequence). This CDR3 comprises 16 residues. After removal of 5 bases from V and 9 bases from J, the junction contained 13 bases not matched to a gene. The CDR3 DNA is TGTGCCAGTAGTCCCCCCGGAGCGGGAGGGCCGGGCATTCAGTACTTC. Protein sequence: CASSPPGAGGPGIQYF.

The rearrangement links TRBV28 to TRBJ1-1, with D uncertain. Trimming removed 8 bases at V and 11 bases at J, with 15 bases between. Per germline, CDR1 MDHEN and CDR2 SYDVKM. The CDR3 runs 11 residues. In DNA, the CDR3 is TGTGCCAGCCAAAGCCGCCTGAGTGCTTTCTTT. As protein: CASQSRLSAFF.

The V and J genes are TRBV5-1 and TRBJ1-2, with D perhaps matching TRBD1 (5 bases). Germline V CDR1 and CDR2: SGHRS, YFSETQ. The germline V and J ends were trimmed by 4 bases and 5 bases, with 15 bases remaining between them. CDR3 length: 14 amino acids. The CDR3 is CASSPTGTEYGYTF. The DNA for the CDR3 is TGCGCCAGCAGCCCAACCGGGACGGAGTATGGCTACACCTTC.

The gene calls are TRBV11-2 and TRBJ1-4; 11 nucleotides agree with TRBD1. Germline CDR1 reads SGHAT; CDR2 reads FQNNGV. Losses at the gene ends were 3 bases for V and 7 bases for J; bases not matched to a gene: 7. The CDR3 covers 16 residues. CDR3 protein: CASSLDRGLTAEKLFF. In DNA, the CDR3 is TGTGCCAGCAGCTTGGACAGGGGGCTTACGGCTGAAAAACTGTTTTTT.

The rearrangement links TRBV4-1 to TRBJ2-3; D perhaps matches TRBD2 (5 bases). Trimming pared 3 bases from V and 3 bases from J, leaving 10 bases between. The CDR3 totals 14 residues. CDR1 and CDR2 (germline): MGHRA, YSYEKL. The chain's CDR3 is CASSQKTRTDTQYF. CDR3 DNA: TGCGCCAGCAGCCAGAAAACTAGGACAGATACGCAGTATTTT.

This clone was counted a few times. The gene calls are TRBV29-1 and TRBJ2-3; 8 bases are shared with TRBD1. The CDR3 loop spans 15 amino acids. In germline, CDR1 is SQVTM, CDR2 ANQGSEA. V trimming: 6 bases; J trimming: 0 bases; junction bases outside the gene matches: 8. The CDR3 DNA reads TGCAGCGTCGCCGTTACAGGGGGGAGCACAGATACGCAGTATTTT. It translates to CSVAVTGGSTDTQYF.

The chain employs TRBV5-4 and TRBJ2-6, with no clear D. The V and J ends lost 1 base and 0 bases respectively, with 8 bases between them. The CDR3 runs to 16 residues. Germline CDR1 is SGHNT and CDR2 is YYREEE (reference sequence). CDR3 in amino acids: CASSLYQLSGANVLTF. In nucleotides, the CDR3 is TGTGCCAGCAGCTTGTACCAACTCTCTGGGGCCAACGTCCTGACTTTC.

This clone has more than one count but fewer than ten. For the CDR3, the DNA is TGTGCCAGCAGTTCACGACAGGCCACCGGGAATCAGCCCCAGCATTTT. Translating gives CASSSRQATGNQPQHF. The V gene is TRBV28, the J gene TRBJ1-5; D possibly corresponds to TRBD1 (6 bases). V shed 4 bases and J shed 4 bases, with 17 bases lying between them. The CDR3 contains 16 residues. Per the germline V gene, CDR1 is MDHEN and CDR2 is SYDVKM.

This chain connects TRBV5-1 to TRBJ2-1; tentatively, D is TRBD2 (5 bases). V shed 0 bases and J shed 0 bases, with 13 bases lying between them. The CDR3 sequence is 17 residues long. Germline CDR1 and CDR2: SGHRS and YFSETQ. The CDR3: CASSLGGGQISYNEQFF. CDR3 nucleotides: TGCGCCAGCAGCTTGGGCGGCGGGCAGATCTCCTACAATGAGCAGTTCTTC.

This clone was seen just once. The chain combines TRBV18 with TRBJ2-4, with 10 bases matching TRBD1. There are 15 residues in the CDR3. Trimming took 3 bases from V and 6 from J; bases not matched to a gene: 5. CDR1 and CDR2 from the germline V gene are KGHSH and LQKENI. CDR3 loop: CASSPGQGTGNIQYF. DNA for the CDR3: TGTGCCAGCTCACCGGGACAGGGGACGGGAAACATTCAGTACTTC.

This clone was observed a few times. V is TRBV27 and J is TRBJ2-1, with TRBD1 matching over 9 bases. The CDR3 has 16 amino acids. V lost 3 bases and J lost 5; bases outside the gene matches: 8. Germline loops: CDR1 MNHEY, CDR2 SMNVEV (reference sequence). The CDR3 loop reads CASSFVTGGPDNEQFF. The DNA of the CDR3 is TGTGCCAGCAGTTTCGTCACAGGGGGCCCCGACAATGAGCAGTTCTTC.

The rearrangement joins TRBV7-2 to TRBJ2-2; 7 positions match TRBD2. The V and J ends lost 0 bases and 7 bases, in that order; junction bases with no gene match: 8. Germline lookup yields CDR1 SGHTA and CDR2 FQGNSA. This CDR3 spans 16 amino acids. DNA for the CDR3: TGTGCCAGCAGCTTAGCTGCGGGAGTTATAGGCGGGGAGCTGTTTTTT. Protein product: CASSLAAGVIGGELFF.

This chain joins TRBV30 and TRBJ2-2; D not resolved. CDR3 length: 14 amino acids. Trimming took off 2 bases at V and 3 bases at J, with 10 bases between the two ends. Germline-derived CDR1 and CDR2 are GTSNPN and SVGIG (reference sequence). The CDR3 loop reads CAWSLGTDTGELFF. In nucleotides, the CDR3 is TGTGCCTGGAGTCTGGGAACGGACACCGGGGAGCTGTTTTTT.

This clone was counted a few times. The chain couples TRBV29-1 to TRBJ2-3; TRBD2 matches 7 bases. Losses at the gene ends were 0 bases for V and 0 bases for J; bases not matched to a gene: 0. CDR1 is SQVTM, CDR2 ANQGSEA, per germline. The CDR3 has 14 amino acids. The chain's CDR3 is CSVEEGLSTDTQYF. In nucleotides, the CDR3 is TGCAGCGTTGAAGAGGGACTAAGCACAGATACGCAGTATTTT.